A selection of T cell receptor beta chains follows, all from one sample in a study of blood T cells in healthy people across ages. In TCRdb, the 5' RACE reads were re-called with MiXCR into one record per CDR3 protein. The table lists 350,000 to 450,000 distinct CDR3 sequences, roughly half of them singletons, with about 54% in the top ten. The sample consisted of blood. These receptors all stem from a man aged 60 to 69 in good health. CDR3s include the opening cysteine and the closing phenylalanine or tryptophan. D genes are given only for firm matches. The size field is filled for only some rows; it gives once, few, many or a size class.

j_call v_call d_call clone_size cdr3_nt cdr3_aa
TRBJ2-5 TRBV29-1 TRBD2 - TGCAGCGGATCCCGACTAGCGGGGATACAAGAGACCCAGTACTTC CSGSRLAGIQETQYF
TRBJ1-4 TRBV28 TRBD1 - TGTGCCAGCAGCTTGTACAGGGGAAATGAAAAACTGTTTTTT CASSLYRGNEKLFF
TRBJ1-4 TRBV20-1 TRBD1 - TGCAGTGCTGGGGAGTTCAGGGGGGAAAAACTGTTTTTT CSAGEFRGEKLFF
TRBJ2-1 TRBV6-5 TRBD2 - TGTGCCAGCAGTCCTAGCGGGGCCCCCTACAATGAGCAGTTCTTC CASSPSGAPYNEQFF
TRBJ1-4 TRBV20-1 - few TGCAGTGCCCCAGGTCCGTTTTTT CSAPGPFF
TRBJ2-7 TRBV29-1 - - TGCAGCGTTGAAAAGGCGCAGGGCAGCGAGCAGTACTTC CSVEKAQGSEQYF
TRBJ1-6 TRBV7-9 - - TGTGCCAGCAGCCGAGGGGACTATAATTCACCCCTCCACTTT CASSRGDYNSPLHF
TRBJ2-2 TRBV11-3 TRBD1 - TGTGCCAGCACCCGGACAGGAAACACCGGGGAGCTGTTTTTT CASTRTGNTGELFF
TRBJ2-7 TRBV20-1 - - TGCAGTGCTAGAGCAGGGTATCGGGACGAGCAGTACTTC CSARAGYRDEQYF
TRBJ2-5 TRBV28 TRBD2 - TGTGCCACGGGAAGCGGGAGCCAAGAGACCCAGTACTTC CATGSGSQETQYF
TRBJ2-4 TRBV20-1 - few TGCAGTGCTAGAGAGGAGGCATCTCAGTACTTC CSAREEASQYF
TRBJ2-3 TRBV5-1 - - TGCGCCAGCAGCTCCGTTGGGGGCTCCGGGACAGATACGCAGTATTTT CASSSVGGSGTDTQYF
TRBJ2-5 TRBV20-1 TRBD2 - TGCAGTGCCCAGAGGTCTAGCGGGAGTGAGACCCAGTACTTC CSAQRSSGSETQYF
TRBJ2-3 TRBV6-6 - - TGTGCCAGCAGGACAGGGACTGGTACAGATACGCAGTATTTT CASRTGTGTDTQYF
TRBJ2-5 TRBV28 - - TGTGCCAGCAGTTCCCGGATCCGACCGGGGGAGACCCAGTACTTC CASSSRIRPGETQYF
TRBJ1-2 TRBV9 TRBD1 - TGTGCCAGCAGCACAGGACAGGGACCCGCTAACTATGGCTACACCTTC CASSTGQGPANYGYTF
TRBJ2-4 TRBV3-1 - - TGTGCCAGCATCCAAGATCGGCTATCGGTACCGTACTTC CASIQDRLSVPYF
TRBJ2-1 TRBV2 - - TGTGCCAGCATGCCGGGACACCTCAACAATGAGCAGTTCTTC CASMPGHLNNEQFF
TRBJ2-3 TRBV12-3/TRBV12-4 - - TGTGCCAGCAGGCGACAGGAGGAGAGAACAGATACGCAGTATTTT CASRRQEERTDTQYF
TRBJ1-2 TRBV6-1 - few TGTGCCAGCAGTGACCCCAGTCGCCAGGGCTACACCTTC CASSDPSRQGYTF
TRBJ2-1 TRBV4-2 TRBD2 - TGTGCCAGCAGCCCCGGGGGACTAGACCCCAATGAGCAGTTCTTC CASSPGGLDPNEQFF
TRBJ2-3 TRBV5-1 TRBD2 - TGCGCCAGCAGCCCTAACGAGCGGGGGAGGGATACGCAGTATTTT CASSPNERGRDTQYF
TRBJ2-7 TRBV15 TRBD1 - TGTGCCACCAGCAGAGAGGGGACAGGACGATACGAGCAGTACTTC CATSREGTGRYEQYF
TRBJ1-2 TRBV20-1 - few TGCAGTGCTGAACCAATGGTGGGGAAGGGCTACACCTTC CSAEPMVGKGYTF
TRBJ2-4 TRBV29-1 - many TGCAGCGGCCAGGGGACCGAAAACATTCAGTACTTC CSGQGTENIQYF
TRBJ2-1 TRBV7-2 TRBD2 - TGTGCCAGCAGCTTTGCCGGGACTAGCGGGCTCAATGAGCAGTTCTTC CASSFAGTSGLNEQFF
TRBJ2-7 TRBV6-5 - - TGTGCCAGCACCCCTGACACCGGCTACGAGCAGTACTTC CASTPDTGYEQYF
TRBJ2-5 TRBV30 - - TGTGCCTGGGACTGGAACCAAGAGACCCAGTACTTC CAWDWNQETQYF
TRBJ2-1 TRBV28 - - TGTGCCAGCAGTTTAGGCTACAGGGCGGGTGAGCAGTTCTTC CASSLGYRAGEQFF
TRBJ2-5 TRBV24-1 TRBD1 - TGTGCCACCAGTGACTCCGGGACAGGGAGCGAGACCCAGTACTTC CATSDSGTGSETQYF
TRBJ1-1 TRBV3-1 - - TGTGCCAGCAGCCAAGCTGAGACAGAAGCTTTCTTT CASSQAETEAFF
TRBJ2-7 TRBV12-3/TRBV12-4 TRBD1 - TGTGCCAGCAGTTTCGGGACAGAAAGCTCCTACGAGCAGTACTTC CASSFGTESSYEQYF
TRBJ2-7 TRBV7-2 TRBD1 - TGTGCCAGCAGCTTAGCTTCGGACAGGGGCCACGAGCAGTACTTC CASSLASDRGHEQYF
TRBJ2-3 TRBV6-5 - - TGTGCCAGCAGCCGAGGACAGCGGGAAGATACGCAGTATTTT CASSRGQREDTQYF
TRBJ2-1 TRBV24-1 TRBD1 - TGTGCCACCAGTGATTTGCAGAAGGGGACAGGGGAGATATACAATGAGCAGTTCTTC CATSDLQKGTGEIYNEQFF
TRBJ2-7 TRBV10-3 TRBD2 - TGTGCCATCGCTAGCGGGAGCTACGAGCAGTACTTC CAIASGSYEQYF
TRBJ2-3 TRBV5-1 - - TGCGCCAGCAGCTGGAGTAGGGATACGCAGTATTTT CASSWSRDTQYF
TRBJ1-2 TRBV7-2 TRBD1 - TGTGCCAGCAGCTTAGCCGTAATGAGGGCGACAGGGAACGGCTACACCTTC CASSLAVMRATGNGYTF
TRBJ1-1 TRBV20-1 - - TGCAGTGCTAGACAACGGGCCAGTTTGGGAGCTTTCTTT CSARQRASLGAFF
TRBJ2-5 TRBV30 TRBD1 few TGTGCCTGGAGTGTGGGTCGACAGGGGTTGCAGTACTTC CAWSVGRQGLQYF
TRBJ2-3 TRBV29-1 - once TGCAGCGTTGACCTCGTGGGAACAGATACGCAGTATTTT CSVDLVGTDTQYF
TRBJ2-5 TRBV28 TRBD2 - TGTGCCAGCAGCACCTCCGGGGGGATTACCATAGAGACCCAGTACTTC CASSTSGGITIETQYF
TRBJ2-7 TRBV20-1 TRBD2 - TGCAGTGCTAGGTCTCAGCGGGGCACGTACGGCAATGAGCAGTACTTC CSARSQRGTYGNEQYF
TRBJ2-3 TRBV7-3 - - TGTGCCAGCAGCTTTGGGAGCACAGATACGCAGTATTTT CASSFGSTDTQYF
TRBJ2-1 TRBV20-1 TRBD2 - TGCAGTGCCGAGGGGGGTAGCGGGGGCCTCTCCTACAATGAGCAGTTCTTC CSAEGGSGGLSYNEQFF
TRBJ2-3 TRBV7-9 - - TGTGCCAGCAGCTTACGTTCGTCTGCGCGGGGCACAGATACGCAGTATTTT CASSLRSSARGTDTQYF
TRBJ1-6 TRBV25-1 TRBD1 - TGTGCCAGCAACCGCGGACAGGCTTCACCCCCCCACTTT CASNRGQASPPHF
TRBJ2-7 TRBV20-1 TRBD1 - TGCAGTGCTAGTGAGCGAGTGGGACAGGGCGAGCAGTACTTC CSASERVGQGEQYF
TRBJ2-7 TRBV30 TRBD1 - TGTGCCTGGAGAACTGACAGGGGCGAGCAGTACTTC CAWRTDRGEQYF
TRBJ2-1 TRBV7-8 TRBD2 - TGTGCCAGCACCGGGGGTGGGGGACTAGCGGGAGAGAATGAGCAGTTCTTC CASTGGGGLAGENEQFF
TRBJ1-2 TRBV27 - - TGTACCAGCAGTTTGGCAGGGCAAGGCTACACCTTC CTSSLAGQGYTF